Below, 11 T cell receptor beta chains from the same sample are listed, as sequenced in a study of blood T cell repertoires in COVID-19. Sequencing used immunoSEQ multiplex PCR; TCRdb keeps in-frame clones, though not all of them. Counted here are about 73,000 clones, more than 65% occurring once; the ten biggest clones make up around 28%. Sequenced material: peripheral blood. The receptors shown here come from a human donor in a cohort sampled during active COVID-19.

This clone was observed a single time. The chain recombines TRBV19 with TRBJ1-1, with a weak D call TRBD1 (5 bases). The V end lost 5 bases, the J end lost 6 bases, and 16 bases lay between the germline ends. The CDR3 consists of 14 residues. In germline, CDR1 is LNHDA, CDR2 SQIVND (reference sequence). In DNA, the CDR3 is TGTGCCAGTAGTCCTTGGCAGGGCGGCGCTGAAGCTTTCTTT. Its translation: CASSPWQGGAEAFF.

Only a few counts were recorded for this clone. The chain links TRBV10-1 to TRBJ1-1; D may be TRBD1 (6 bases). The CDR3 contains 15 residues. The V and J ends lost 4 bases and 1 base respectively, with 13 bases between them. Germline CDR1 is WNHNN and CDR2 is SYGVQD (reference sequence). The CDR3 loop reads CASSAMGGPNTEAFF. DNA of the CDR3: TGCGCCAGCAGTGCAATGGGGGGGCCGAACACTGAAGCTTTCTTT.

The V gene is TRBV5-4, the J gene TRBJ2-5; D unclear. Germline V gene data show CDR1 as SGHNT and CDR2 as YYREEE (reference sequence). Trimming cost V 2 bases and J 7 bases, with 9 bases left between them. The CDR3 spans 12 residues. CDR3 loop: CASSFSERTQYF. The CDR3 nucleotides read TGTGCCAGCAGCTTCTCAGAACGGACCCAGTACTTC. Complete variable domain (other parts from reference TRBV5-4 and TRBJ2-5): ETGVTQSPTHLIKTRGQQVTLRCSSQSGHNTVSWYQQALGQGPQFIFQYYREEENGRGNFPPRFSGLQFPNYSSELNVNALELDDSALYLCASSFSERTQYFGPGTRLLVL.

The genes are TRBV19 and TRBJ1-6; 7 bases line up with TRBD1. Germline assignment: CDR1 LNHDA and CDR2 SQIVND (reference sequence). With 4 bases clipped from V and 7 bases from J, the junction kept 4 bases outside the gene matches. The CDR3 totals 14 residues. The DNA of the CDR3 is TGTGCCAGTAGTACTCGGGACAGAAATTCACCCCTCCACTTT. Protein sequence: CASSTRDRNSPLHF.

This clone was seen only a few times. The CDR3 nucleotides are TGTGCCAGCAGCGCCCGACAGGCGCCTGGAAACACCATATATTTT. Translation gives CASSARQAPGNTIYF. The chain links TRBV9 to TRBJ1-3, with D possibly TRBD1 on 6 matching bases. The CDR3 covers 15 residues. The germline V gene has CDR1 SGDLS and CDR2 YYNGEE. The V and J ends lost 3 bases and 2 bases respectively, with 12 bases between them. The entire variable domain, with the rest obtained from reference TRBV9 and TRBJ1-3, is as follows: DSGVTQTPKHLITATGQRVTLRCSPRSGDLSVYWYQQSLDQGLQFLIQYYNGEERAKGNILERFSAQQFPDLHSELNLSSLELGDSALYFCASSARQAPGNTIYFGEGSWLTVV.

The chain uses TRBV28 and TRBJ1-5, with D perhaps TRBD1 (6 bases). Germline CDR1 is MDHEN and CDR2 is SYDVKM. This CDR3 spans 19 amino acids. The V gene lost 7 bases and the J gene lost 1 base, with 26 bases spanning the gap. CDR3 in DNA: TGTGCCAGCACCCTGGGGGTAGGTCTGGGGGCTAGAAGCAATCAGCCCCAGCATTTT. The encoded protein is CASTLGVGLGARSNQPQHF. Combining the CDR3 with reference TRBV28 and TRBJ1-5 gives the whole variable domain DVKVTQSSRYLVKRTGEKVFLECVQDMDHENMFWYRQDPGLGLRLIYFSYDVKMKEKGDIPEGYSVSREKKERFSLILESASTNQTSMYLCASTLGVGLGARSNQPQHFGDGTRLSIL.

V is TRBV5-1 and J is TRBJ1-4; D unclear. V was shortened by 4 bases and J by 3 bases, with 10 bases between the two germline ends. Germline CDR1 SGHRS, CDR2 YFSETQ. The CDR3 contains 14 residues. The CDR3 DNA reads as TGCGCCAGCAGCGCACGGGAGTCTAATGAAAAACTGTTTTTT. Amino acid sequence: CASSARESNEKLFF.

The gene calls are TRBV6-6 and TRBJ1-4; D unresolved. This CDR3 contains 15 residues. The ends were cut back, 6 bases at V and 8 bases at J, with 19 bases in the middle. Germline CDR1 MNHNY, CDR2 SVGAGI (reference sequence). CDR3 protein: CASRPPGPREEKLFF. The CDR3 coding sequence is TGTGCCAGCAGACCCCCGGGCCCGAGGGAAGAAAAACTGTTTTTT.

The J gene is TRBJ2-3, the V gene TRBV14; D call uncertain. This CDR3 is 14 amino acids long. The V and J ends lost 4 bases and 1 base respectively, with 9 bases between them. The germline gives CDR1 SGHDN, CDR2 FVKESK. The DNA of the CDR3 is TGTGCCAGCAGCCGTCGGGTGGGCACAGATACGCAGTATTTT. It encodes CASSRRVGTDTQYF.

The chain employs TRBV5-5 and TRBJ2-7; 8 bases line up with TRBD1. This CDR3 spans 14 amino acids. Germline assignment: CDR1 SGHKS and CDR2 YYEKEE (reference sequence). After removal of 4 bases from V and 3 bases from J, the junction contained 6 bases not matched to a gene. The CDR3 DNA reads TGTGCCAGCAGCCCACAGGGGGTCGTCTACGAGCAGTACTTC. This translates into CASSPQGVVYEQYF.

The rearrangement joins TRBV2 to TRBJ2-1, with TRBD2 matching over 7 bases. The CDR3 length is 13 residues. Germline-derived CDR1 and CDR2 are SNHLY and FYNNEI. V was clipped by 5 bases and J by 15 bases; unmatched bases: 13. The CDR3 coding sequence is TGTGCCAGCAGTCTCACTCAGCGGGGAGGGTGGTTCTTC. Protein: CASSLTQRGGWFF.